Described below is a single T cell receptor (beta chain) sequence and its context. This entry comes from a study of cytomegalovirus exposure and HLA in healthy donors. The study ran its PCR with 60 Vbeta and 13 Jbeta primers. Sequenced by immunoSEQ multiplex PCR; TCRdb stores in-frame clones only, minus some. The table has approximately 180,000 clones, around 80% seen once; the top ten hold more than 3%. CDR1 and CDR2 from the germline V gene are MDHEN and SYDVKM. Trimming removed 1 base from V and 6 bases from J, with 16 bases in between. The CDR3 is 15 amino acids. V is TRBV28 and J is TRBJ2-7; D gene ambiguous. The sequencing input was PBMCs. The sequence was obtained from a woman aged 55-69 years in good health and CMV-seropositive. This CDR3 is CASSLSLSPTSEQYF. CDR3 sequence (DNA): TGTGCCAGCAGTTTATCCCTATCCCCTACGAGCGAGCAGTACTTC.